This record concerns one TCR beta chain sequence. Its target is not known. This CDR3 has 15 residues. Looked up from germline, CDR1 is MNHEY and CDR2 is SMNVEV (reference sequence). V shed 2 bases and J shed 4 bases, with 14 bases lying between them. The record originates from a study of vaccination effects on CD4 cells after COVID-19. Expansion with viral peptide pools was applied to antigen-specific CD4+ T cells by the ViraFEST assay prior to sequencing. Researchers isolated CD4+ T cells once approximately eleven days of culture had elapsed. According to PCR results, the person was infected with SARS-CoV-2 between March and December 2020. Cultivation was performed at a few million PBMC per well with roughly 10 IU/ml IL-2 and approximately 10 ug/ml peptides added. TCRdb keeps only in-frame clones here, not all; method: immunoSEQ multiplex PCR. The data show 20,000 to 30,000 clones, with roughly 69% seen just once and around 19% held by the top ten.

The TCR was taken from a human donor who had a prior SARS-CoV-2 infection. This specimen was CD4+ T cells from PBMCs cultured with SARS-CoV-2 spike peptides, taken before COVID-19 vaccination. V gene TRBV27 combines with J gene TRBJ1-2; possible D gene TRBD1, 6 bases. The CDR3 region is CASSLRGQTLYGYTF. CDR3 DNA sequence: TGTGCCAGCAGTTTACGAGGACAGACCCTCTATGGCTACACCTTC.